This T cell receptor (beta chain) emerged from a study of PD-L1 blockade in urothelial cancer (dated by TCRdb to about 2017). Background on the whole study: Therapy was started in the mid-2010s for all patients, and atezolizumab 1,200 mg was administered intravenously every 3 weeks. About 85% of the 29 patients were males with bladder-origin urothelial cancer, and about 65% of the roughly 30 reported a prior smoking history. Patients had an ECOG performance status of 0 or 1 and had received between 0 and 3 prior chemotherapy regimens. Blood samples were analyzed at two time points: 3 weeks after treatment start (second dose) and 6 weeks after treatment start. Blood samples gave median yields of approximately 130,000 T cells and tens of thousands of unique TCRs, along with a median clonality of approximately 0.08. The study, an exploratory multi-omic analysis, examined somatic, immune and clinical correlates of response to PD-L1 blockade with atezolizumab in urothelial cancer. Pretreatment tumor samples and matched peripheral blood, collected serially before and after atezolizumab treatment, underwent TCR sequencing. Durable clinical benefit was defined as a progression-free survival longer than 6 months, and TCR features were additionally tested against progression-free survival and overall survival. Whole exome sequencing and RNA sequencing of pretreatment tumors were performed alongside TCR sequencing in the same patients. Roughly 10 patients reached durable clinical benefit, while some 19 patients did not. Pretreatment blood TCR-seq was available for about 30 patients, at least one posttreatment blood collection was obtained for about 25 patients, and tumor TCR-seq was available for about 25 patients. What the authors observed across the whole study: Small sample size (n ≈ 29) and many exploratory analyses mean the results are intended to be hypothesis-generating. At 3 weeks after the start of treatment, tumor-associated TCR clones in peripheral blood had expanded more in patients with durable benefit (n of about 20, p = 0.022). Improved progression-free and overall survival was associated with having pretreatment peripheral blood TCR clonality below the median.

What this sample's time point label stands for: peripheral blood 6 weeks after treatment start. The cohort included 25 to 35 patients with locally advanced or metastatic urothelial carcinoma who were treated at Memorial Sloan Kettering on a trial protocol. Peripheral blood mononuclear cells were collected pretreatment and during treatment, at between 1 and 8 total time points per patient. The Qiagen DNeasy Blood extraction kit was used to purify genomic DNA from total PBMCs and tumor samples. PBMCs were collected pretreatment and during treatment, and were isolated and stored as previously described. A note on this clone: There is no known antigen for this receptor. The record has no base qualities; no much larger clone is one base away.

Taken from the germline V gene, the CDR1 and CDR2 loops are SQVTM and ANQGSEA. V and J lose 5 bases and 8 bases, and a span of 13 bases separates them. There are 12 amino acids in the CDR3, from cysteine to phenylalanine inclusive. CDR3 DNA is the only sequence kept; it has 36 bases, read in frame from the first base. To estimate absolute template abundance from read counts, synthetic TCR analog templates were spiked into each PCR. The immunoSEQ assay used bias-controlled V and J gene primers to amplify TCRbeta CDR3 regions from genomic DNA. Sequencing of rearranged TCRbeta segments was done at approximately 20X coverage. Per the original workflow: Clustering was used to correct sequencing errors, and CDR3s were annotated against IMGT so that V, D and J genes could be assigned. Only productive TCRbeta rearrangements were used in downstream analyses, excluding out-of-frame or stop-codon sequences. Clonality was computed as one minus Shannon entropy normalized by the log of the number of unique productive sequences. Fisher's exact test with Benjamini-Hochberg correction, using a cutoff of adjusted p below 0.01, was how clones that differed between time points or between blood and tumor were identified. TCRdb took this table from immuneACCESS and kept in-frame rearrangements with V and J called. Such tables lack part of the clones; where checked against another copy, unresolved V genes explain under half of the gap, and the rest is unexplained. V and J calls and clone size follow that table, whereas D and trimming were derived from the DNA. The sample data list about 90,000 clones, and approximately 87% of these were observed just once. The top ten clones comprise around 8.1% of the sample.

This sequence originates from a man between 65 and 80 years old with urothelial cancer. The chain uses TRBV29-1 and TRBJ2-1; possibly the D gene is TRBD1, per 5 matching bases. The sequencing used PBMCs, collected around atezolizumab (anti-PD-L1) treatment. The DNA sequence is given as TGCAGCGTTCCAGGGTGGACGGATGAGCAGTTCTTC. Translated, this gives CSVPGWTDEQFF.